The 17 T cell receptor beta chains below all came from one sample that was sequenced in a study of Graves' ophthalmopathy and Graves' hyperthyroidism. The TCR beta CDR3 regions underwent amplification from RNA transcripts. First-round RT-PCR relied on HTBI primers, and a second-round multiplex PCR came next. TCRdb ran MiXCR on the multiplex PCR reads and lists one entry per CDR3 protein. Altogether 200,000 to 300,000 distinct CDR3 sequences are present, about 47% being singletons, with the ten largest covering approximately 44%. Sequencing was carried out using peripheral blood. The receptors were sampled from an adult man with Graves' ophthalmopathy.

This clonotype was seen ten or more times. This chain joins TRBV20-1 and TRBJ2-7, with 10 bases aligning to TRBD2. Germline CDR1 and CDR2: DFQATT and SNEGSKA (reference sequence). Trimming at V came to 5 bases and at J to 4 bases, leaving 11 bases not matched to a gene. This CDR3 has 15 residues. The CDR3 nucleotides read TGCAGTGCTCCAATTGGAGGTAGCGGGAGGTACGAGCAGTACTTC. It yields the protein CSAPIGGSGRYEQYF.

This chain links TRBV7-2 with TRBJ2-2, with D uncertain. The CDR3 runs 14 residues. Germline CDR1 and CDR2: SGHTA and FQGNSA. Between the trimmed V and J ends, which lost 1 base and 5 bases, there was a span of 8 bases. In DNA, the CDR3 is TGTGCCAGCAGCTTAGAAGTTTGGACCGGGGAGCTGTTTTTT. As protein: CASSLEVWTGELFF.

This clonotype has just a few counts. One junction end disagrees with the germline gene, perhaps due to a read error. The V and J genes are TRBV7-7 and TRBJ2-2, with D uncertain. Germline CDR1 and CDR2: SSHAT and FNYEAQ (reference sequence). This CDR3 has 15 amino acids. As DNA, the CDR3 is TGTGCTAGCAGCCCCGCTCCAACGAACACCGGGGAGCTGTTTTTT. Its translation: CASSPAPTNTGELFF.

This clonotype was found many times. The chain joins TRBV7-6 to TRBJ2-6; D gene ambiguous. Trimming pared 5 bases from V and 1 base from J, leaving 9 bases between. CDR1 is SGHVS, CDR2 FNYEAQ, per germline. The CDR3 extends over 15 amino acids. The CDR3 DNA reads TGTGCCAGCAGCCGAAGGGTTTCTGGGGCCAACGTCCTGACTTTC. It is translated as CASSRRVSGANVLTF. Full variable domain (rest looked up from reference TRBV7-6 and TRBJ2-6): GAGVSQSPRYKVTKRGQDVALRCDPISGHVSLYWYRQALGQGPEFLTYFNYEAQQDKSGLPNDRFSAERPEGSISTLTIQRTEQRDSAMYRCASSRRVSGANVLTFGAGSRLTVL.

Regarding this clonotype: Since a much larger clone is just one base distant, this may be a read error. The V call is TRBV5-1, the J call TRBJ1-1; 7 bases are shared with TRBD1. CDR1 is SGHRS, CDR2 YFSETQ, per germline. There are 15 residues in the CDR3. CDR3 nucleotide sequence: TGCGTCAGCAGCCGAGATAGACAGGGAATAACTGAAGCTTTCTTT. It is translated as CVSSRDRQGITEAFF.

The table lists this clonotype with many counts. The V and J genes are TRBV12-3 or TRBV12-4 and TRBJ2-7; no reliable D call. Deletions cut 3 bases from V and 3 bases from J, with 12 bases between. This CDR3 has 14 residues. CDR3: CASSFIPMGYEQYF. The CDR3 nucleotides read TGTGCCAGCAGTTTCATCCCGATGGGCTACGAGCAGTACTTC.

This chain connects TRBV7-2 to TRBJ2-7, with 10 bases matching TRBD1. In germline, CDR1 is SGHTA, CDR2 FQGNSA. With 5 bases clipped from V and 6 bases from J, the junction kept 7 bases outside the gene matches. The CDR3 covers 14 residues. The CDR3 bases are TGTGCCAGCAGCCCCCGGGACAGGGGTGGCGAGCAGTACTTC. It encodes CASSPRDRGGEQYF.

V usage is TRBV9 and J usage is TRBJ2-7; D may be TRBD1 or TRBD2 (5 bases each). Trimming left V 7 bases short and J 3 bases short, with 14 bases between. The germline V gene encodes CDR1 SGDLS and CDR2 YYNGEE. The CDR3 consists of 13 residues. The CDR3 DNA reads TGTGCCAGCCAAACGGGGACCAACTACGAGCAGTACTTC. It yields the protein CASQTGTNYEQYF. Full variable domain (rest looked up from reference TRBV9 and TRBJ2-7): DSGVTQTPKHLITATGQRVTLRCSPRSGDLSVYWYQQSLDQGLQFLIQYYNGEERAKGNILERFSAQQFPDLHSELNLSSLELGDSALYFCASQTGTNYEQYFGPGTRLTVT.

This clonotype was seen a few times. The chain carries TRBV12-3 or TRBV12-4 and TRBJ1-5; no clear D. Trimming removed 2 bases at V and 0 bases at J, with 8 bases between. The CDR3 is 15 amino acids. The CDR3 bases are TGTGCCAGCAGTTTAAGGGAGGGTAGCAATCAGCCCCAGCATTTT. This gives the protein CASSLREGSNQPQHF.

This clonotype was picked up many times. The chain links TRBV7-6 to TRBJ1-1; a weak D match, TRBD1 (5 bases). Deletions cut 5 bases from V and 0 bases from J, with 13 bases between. This CDR3 region has 15 residues. Per the germline V gene, CDR1 is SGHVS and CDR2 is FNYEAQ. CDR3 in amino acids: CASSAHPGLNTEAFF. The DNA for the CDR3 is TGTGCCAGCAGCGCCCATCCGGGGCTGAACACTGAAGCTTTCTTT.

To note about this clonotype: A read error may account for a junction end that differs from germline. The V call is TRBV7-2, the J call TRBJ1-3, with 8 bases fitting TRBD1. CDR1 and CDR2 from the germline V gene are SGHTA and FQGNSA. The CDR3 sequence is 16 residues long. CDR3 region: CANSLGSGGPGNTIYF. CDR3 nucleotide sequence: TGTGCCAACAGCTTAGGGTCAGGGGGCCCTGGAAACACCATATATTTT. The full variable domain, rest sourced from reference TRBV7-2 and TRBJ1-3, is GAGVSQSPSNKVTEKGKDVELRCDPISGHTALYWYRQSLGQGLEFLIYFQGNSAPDKSGLPSDRFSAERTGGSVSTLTIQRTQQEDSAVYLCANSLGSGGPGNTIYFGEGSWLTVV.

The genes are TRBV5-6 and TRBJ1-6, with D perhaps matching TRBD1 (5 bases). V was trimmed by 0 bases and J by 5 bases, leaving 12 bases between them. Germline lookup yields CDR1 SGHDT and CDR2 YYEEEE. This CDR3 contains 16 residues. The chain's CDR3 is CASSLGQPINNSPLHF. In DNA, the CDR3 is TGTGCCAGCAGCTTGGGACAGCCGATAAATAATTCACCCCTCCACTTT.

This chain joins TRBV11-2 and TRBJ1-2, with TRBD1 matching over 7 bases. Trimming took 5 bases from V and 5 from J; bases not matched to a gene: 14. The CDR3 totals 16 residues. The germline gives CDR1 SGHAT, CDR2 FQNNGV. Written as DNA, the CDR3 is TGTGCCAGCAGCCAAGATTGGGACAGCATTCGGTATGGCTACACCTTC. Protein product: CASSQDWDSIRYGYTF.

This clonotype was seen more than once but under ten times. V usage is TRBV18 and J usage is TRBJ1-1, with D possibly being TRBD1 (5 bases). The V gene lost 4 bases and the J gene lost 0 bases, with 9 bases spanning the gap. This CDR3 spans 14 amino acids. Germline V gene sequence: CDR1 KGHSH, CDR2 LQKENI. This chain's CDR3 is CASSRDFLNTEAFF. As DNA, the CDR3 is TGTGCCAGCTCACGGGACTTCCTGAACACTGAAGCTTTCTTT. Full variable domain (rest looked up from reference TRBV18 and TRBJ1-1): NAGVMQNPRHLVRRRGQEARLRCSPMKGHSHVYWYRQLPEEGLKFMVYLQKENIIDESGMPKERFSAEFPKEGPSILRIQQVVRGDSAAYFCASSRDFLNTEAFFGQGTRLTVV.

The chain links TRBV11-3 to TRBJ1-2, with D uncertain. CDR1 and CDR2 from the germline V gene are SGHNT and YENEEA. Trimming removed 3 bases from V and 4 bases from J, with 9 bases in between. This CDR3 comprises 13 residues. CDR3 residues: CASSFQVAYGYTF. In nucleotides, the CDR3 is TGTGCCAGCAGCTTCCAGGTGGCCTATGGCTACACCTTC.

This clonotype occurred a few times. V usage is TRBV5-5 and J usage is TRBJ1-2; 7 bases fit TRBD1. V was clipped by 3 bases and J by 6 bases; unmatched bases: 14. CDR3 length: 16 residues. CDR1 and CDR2 from the germline V gene are SGHKS and YYEKEE (reference sequence). CDR3 bases: TGTGCCAGCAGCTCGTTAACAGGGACAGATCAACATGGCTACACCTTC. Protein product: CASSSLTGTDQHGYTF. The full variable domain, its missing parts supplied by reference TRBV5-5 and TRBJ1-2, is DAGVTQSPTHLIKTRGQQVTLRCSPISGHKSVSWYQQVLGQGPQFIFQYYEKEERGRGNFPDRFSARQFPNYSSELNVNALLLGDSALYLCASSSLTGTDQHGYTFGSGTRLTVV.

This clonotype was detected a few times. V is TRBV12-3 or TRBV12-4 and J is TRBJ2-7; D is undetermined. Trimming took off 4 bases at V and 2 bases at J, with 15 bases between the two ends. The CDR3 loop spans 15 amino acids. The CDR3 DNA follows: TGTGCCAGCAGTTCCCAGACGGGTGGGGCCTACGAGCAGTACTTC. It is translated as CASSSQTGGAYEQYF.